This T cell receptor (beta chain) was sequenced for a study of cytomegalovirus exposure and HLA in healthy donors. It was with 60 Vbeta and 13 Jbeta primers that the PCR ran. This table comes from immunoSEQ multiplex PCR, and its TCRdb copy is limited to in-frame clones, with some not included. Of 150,000 to 200,000 clones in the sample, over 60% were seen once. Germline-derived CDR1 and CDR2 are SGHKS and YYEKEE (reference sequence). The CDR3 sequence is 13 residues long. Trimming pared 0 bases from V and 2 bases from J, leaving 3 bases between. On this clone: Other DNA sequences within the sample encode an identical CDR3.

Sequencing used PBMCs. The chain uses TRBV5-5 and TRBJ1-5, with D unresolved. The clonotype originates from a woman between 40 and 55 years old in good health and CMV-seronegative. CDR3 coding DNA: TGTGCCAGCAGCTTGGCTGGCAATCAGCCCCAGCATTTT. It is translated as CASSLAGNQPQHF. The entire variable domain, with the rest obtained from reference TRBV5-5 and TRBJ1-5, is as follows: DAGVTQSPTHLIKTRGQQVTLRCSPISGHKSVSWYQQVLGQGPQFIFQYYEKEERGRGNFPDRFSARQFPNYSSELNVNALLLGDSALYLCASSLAGNQPQHFGDGTRLSIL.